These 20 T cell receptor beta chains were sequenced from one sample in a study of T cell repertoires in cytomegalovirus infection. Via MiXCR, TCRdb re-called the reads, giving one row per CDR3 protein. The repertoire holds more than 500,000 distinct CDR3 sequences, approximately 17% seen once, with roughly 25% in the top ten. Sequencing was done on a sample of CD8+ T cells from PBMCs. Source of these receptors: a human donor in good health (CMV status not recorded). Some clones in this sample may be carry-over from other donors' samples.

This clonotype was observed at least ten times. The junction departs from germline at one end; a sequencing error may be responsible. The chain employs TRBV11-1 and TRBJ1-1; a possible D gene is TRBD1 (5 bases). This CDR3 is built from 15 residues. CDR1 and CDR2 (germline): SGHAT, FQDESV (reference sequence). The CDR3 protein is CASSLYGTPYSEAFF. CDR3 DNA: TGTGCCAGCAGCTTATATGGGACTCCTTACTCTGAGGCTTTCTTT.

This clonotype was recorded many times. This sequence joins TRBV6-1 and TRBJ1-1; 8 nucleotides agree with TRBD1. V was pared by 6 bases and J by 1 base, with 10 bases of the junction left unmatched. Germline V gene lookup returns CDR1 MNHNS and CDR2 SASEGT. This CDR3 has 16 residues. In DNA form, the CDR3 reads TGTGCCAGCAGCGGATGGGCAGGGGGCGGGAACACTGAAGCTTTCTTT. Its protein product is CASSGWAGGGNTEAFF.

This clonotype was observed many times. The V gene is TRBV2, the J gene TRBJ2-4, with D perhaps TRBD2 (6 bases). The CDR3 loop spans 15 amino acids. Germline V gene sequence: CDR1 SNHLY, CDR2 FYNNEI. The ends were cut back, 8 bases at V and 0 bases at J, with 14 bases in the middle. CDR3 nucleotides: TGTGCCAGCGCGTCGGGGGTTCTAGCCAAAAACATTCAGTACTTC. Protein product: CASASGVLAKNIQYF.

This clonotype was recorded at least ten times. This sequence joins TRBV6-5 and TRBJ2-1; D gene uncertain. CDR1 is MNHEY, CDR2 SVGAGI, per germline. The CDR3 totals 16 residues. V shed 4 bases and J shed 0 bases, with 13 bases lying between them. The CDR3 loop reads CASSSYIESSYNEQFF. The CDR3 nucleotides read TGTGCCAGCAGTTCCTACATAGAGAGCTCCTACAATGAGCAGTTCTTC.

There are many counts of this clonotype. J is TRBJ2-1 and V is TRBV7-9; D is possibly TRBD2 (7 bases). This CDR3 is built from 13 residues. Deletions cut 5 bases from V and 14 bases from J, with 19 bases between. The germline CDR1 and CDR2 sequences are SEHNR and FQNEAQ (reference sequence). CDR3: CASSPSVGEGEFF. The CDR3, as DNA: TGTGCCAGCAGCCCATCAGTGGGGGAGGGGGAGTTCTTC.

The V and J genes are TRBV27 and TRBJ2-3; 10 bases are a match to TRBD2. This CDR3 has 17 amino acids. Per germline, CDR1 MNHEY and CDR2 SMNVEV (reference sequence). The J segment lost 1 base and the V segment lost 4 bases, leaving 8 bases of the junction unmatched. The CDR3 nucleotides read TGTGCCAGCAGTTCCTCAGAGACTAGCGGGCGCACAGATACGCAGTATTTT. It translates to CASSSSETSGRTDTQYF.

This clonotype was counted only a few times. The rearrangement links TRBV5-1 to TRBJ1-6; no clear D gene. Looked up from germline, CDR1 is SGHRS and CDR2 is YFSETQ. V was clipped by 2 bases and J by 4 bases, with 10 bases between them. The CDR3 has 15 amino acids. The CDR3: CASSFTPGYNSPLHF. The CDR3 DNA reads TGCGCCAGCAGCTTCACTCCCGGGTATAATTCACCCCTCCACTTT.

This clonotype was seen repeatedly, ten times or more. The CDR3 protein is CSASPREVYNEQFF. CDR3 coding DNA: TGCAGTGCTAGCCCCCGTGAGGTCTACAATGAGCAGTTCTTC. The gene calls are TRBV20-1 and TRBJ2-1; D gene unclear. The CDR3 consists of 14 residues. CDR1 is DFQATT and CDR2 is SNEGSKA in the germline V gene (reference sequence). Trimming cost V 3 bases and J 3 bases, with 12 bases left between them.

Remarks on this clonotype: This may come from a read error, since a much larger clone is one base off. The V call is TRBV12-3 or TRBV12-4, the J call TRBJ1-1; D uncertain. CDR3 length: 14 residues. Trimming cost V 2 bases and J 1 base, with 8 bases left between them. The CDR3 spells CASSLFVSNTEAFF. CDR3 in DNA: TGTGCCAGCAGTTTATTCGTTTCGAACACTGAAGCTTTCTTT.

This clonotype was detected many times. The chain employs TRBV12-3 or TRBV12-4 and TRBJ2-7, with D possibly TRBD2 on 6 matching bases. CDR3 size: 14 residues. Trimming took off 1 base at V and 5 bases at J, with 12 bases between the two ends. CDR3 nucleotides: TGTGCCAGCAGTTTAGGGGGGGTCGTCCACGAGCAGTACTTC. Translating it yields CASSLGGVVHEQYF.

This clonotype appeared many times. CDR3 DNA: TGCAGTGCTAGAGATCTCGGGGCACCGGGGAAGCAGCCCCAGCATTTT. This encodes CSARDLGAPGKQPQHF. The chain is built from TRBV20-1 and TRBJ1-5; TRBD1 is a possible D gene (5 bases). The CDR3 runs 16 residues. The germline V gene encodes CDR1 DFQATT and CDR2 SNEGSKA (reference sequence). V gave up 0 bases and J gave up 7 bases, with 19 bases separating them.

This clonotype was observed many times. The rearrangement joins TRBV12-3 or TRBV12-4 to TRBJ2-2; a possible D gene is TRBD1 (5 bases). CDR3 length equals 14 residues. The germline V and J ends were trimmed by 3 bases and 7 bases, with 12 bases remaining between them. In DNA, the CDR3 is TGTGCCAGCAGTTTCCAGGGAACGGGCGGGGAGCTGTTTTTT. Its translation is CASSFQGTGGELFF.

A remark on this clonotype: This sequence may be a read error, since a much larger clone differs from it by one base. The rearrangement links TRBV7-9 to TRBJ2-2, with 8 bases lining up with TRBD1. Trimming took 5 bases from V and 3 from J; bases not matched to a gene: 5. The CDR3 extends over 15 amino acids. Germline V gene sequence: CDR1 SEHNR, CDR2 FQNEAQ (reference sequence). This chain's CDR3 is CASSTTGADTGELFF. The CDR3 region has the DNA TGTGCCAGCAGCACGACAGGGGCAGACACCGGGGAGCTGTTTTTT. Based on the CDR3 plus reference TRBV7-9 and TRBJ2-2, the full variable domain is DTGVSQNPRHKITKRGQNVTFRCDPISEHNRLYWYRQTLGQGPEFLTYFQNEAQLEKSRLLSDRFSAERPKGSFSTLEIQRTEQGDSAMYLCASSTTGADTGELFFGEGSRLTVL.

This chain joins TRBV28 and TRBJ1-2; TRBD1 agrees at 8 bases. This CDR3 contains 15 residues. Per the germline V gene, CDR1 is MDHEN and CDR2 is SYDVKM. Trimming cost V 4 bases and J 5 bases; bases outside gene matches: 9. The CDR3 sequence: CASSSTTGVGYGYTF. For the CDR3, the DNA is TGTGCCAGCAGTTCAACGACAGGGGTTGGGTATGGCTACACCTTC.

This rearrangement joins TRBV9 to TRBJ2-1; D may be TRBD2 (5 bases). Germline V lookup: CDR1 SGDLS, CDR2 YYNGEE. CDR3 size: 12 residues. The V gene lost 0 bases and the J gene lost 7 bases, with 5 bases spanning the gap. Written as DNA, the CDR3 is TGTGCCAGCAGCGTAGGGACTAATGAGCAGTTCTTC. Protein product: CASSVGTNEQFF.

There are many counts of this clonotype. The chain carries TRBV7-9 and TRBJ1-5; D perhaps matches TRBD1 (6 bases). Trimming pared 5 bases from V and 4 bases from J, leaving 9 bases between. Germline-derived CDR1 and CDR2 are SEHNR and FQNEAQ (reference sequence). The CDR3 loop spans 13 amino acids. CDR3 DNA sequence: TGTGCCAGCAGCCCCACAGGGAATCAGCCCCAGCATTTT. As protein: CASSPTGNQPQHF.

J is TRBJ2-2 and V is TRBV2; 8 nucleotides agree with TRBD1. Germline CDR1 SNHLY, CDR2 FYNNEI. V lost 2 bases and J lost 3; bases outside the gene matches: 5. The CDR3 loop spans 16 amino acids. In DNA, the CDR3 is TGTGCCAGCAGTGAAAATCAGGGGGCGTACACCGGGGAGCTGTTTTTT. Translated: CASSENQGAYTGELFF.

This clonotype was seen more than once but under ten times. CDR3 in amino acids: CASSYGIGQPQHF. CDR3 DNA sequence: TGTGCCAGCAGTTACGGAATAGGGCAGCCCCAGCATTTT. V usage is TRBV6-5 and J usage is TRBJ1-5, with unresolved D. Germline assignment: CDR1 MNHEY and CDR2 SVGAGI. V lost 2 bases and J lost 7, with 9 bases in between. The CDR3 is made up of 13 amino acids.

As to this clonotype: The CDR3 end shows no conserved phenylalanine or tryptophan, and so a read error is likely. The gene calls are TRBV5-1 and TRBJ2-3; D perhaps matches TRBD1 (6 bases). Per germline, CDR1 SGHRS and CDR2 YFSETQ. CDR3 length: 16 residues. Trimming took off 4 bases at V and 4 bases at J, with 19 bases between the two ends. CDR3 DNA: TGCGCCAGCAGCCCCGGGACAACTGTGGGCGCAGATACGCAGTATCTT. This translates into CASSPGTTVGADTQYL.

This clonotype was observed at least ten times. This sequence joins TRBV11-2 and TRBJ1-2; possibly TRBD1 for D (6 bases). V was trimmed by 4 bases and J by 6 bases, leaving 18 bases between them. CDR1 and CDR2 (germline): SGHAT, FQNNGV. The CDR3 runs 15 residues. The CDR3 DNA sequence: TGTGCCAGCAGCTCGACCGAGAAACAGGGAAATGGCTACACCTTC. This gives the protein CASSSTEKQGNGYTF.